The rows below give T cell receptor beta chains drawn from one sample of a study of CD8 T cells in ankylosing spondylitis. TCRdb itself ran the 5' RACE reads through MiXCR, one entry per CDR3 protein. The sample records 450,000 to 550,000 distinct CDR3 sequences, under 5.5% being singletons. Sequencing used blood, either unsorted or a sorted T cell fraction (not recorded which). These receptors all come from a male donor with ankylosing spondylitis. The CDR3 runs from the conserved cysteine through the conserved F or W. The order of the fields is clone size, J gene, D gene, V gene, CDR3 protein, CDR3 DNA. A D gene is named only where the DNA matches it firmly. Where a row states a size, it is once, few, many or the class of an expanded clone; other rows omit it.

few | TRBJ2-2 | TRBD2 | TRBV5-1 | CASSLASGRPLNTGELFF | TGCGCCAGCAGCTTGGCCAGCGGGAGGCCCCTGAACACCGGGGAGCTGTTTTTT
many | TRBJ2-7 | - | TRBV5-6 | CASSTWGDAPNEQYF | TGTGCCAGCAGCACCTGGGGGGACGCCCCCAACGAGCAGTACTTC
few | TRBJ1-1 | - | TRBV3-1 | CASLPDEGQAFF | TGTGCCAGCCTCCCGGATGAAGGACAGGCTTTCTTT
many | TRBJ2-5 | - | TRBV10-3 | CAISEHRYQETQYF | TGTGCCATCAGTGAACACCGGTACCAAGAGACCCAGTACTTC
many | TRBJ2-1 | - | TRBV4-2 | CASSQRGPYSGGVGDEQFF | TGTGCCAGCAGCCAAAGGGGGCCGTACAGCGGGGGAGTTGGCGATGAGCAGTTCTTC
- | TRBJ1-6 | - | TRBV4-2 | CASSRAPGTADSPLHF | TGTGCCAGCAGCCGAGCGCCGGGGACGGCCGATTCACCCCTCCACTTT
many | TRBJ1-4 | - | TRBV4-3 | CASSQATRGNEKLFF | TGCGCCAGCAGCCAAGCCACGCGGGGGAATGAAAAACTGTTTTTT
many | TRBJ1-4 | - | TRBV6-2/TRBV6-3 | CASSLVTNEKLFF | TGTGCCAGCAGCCTGGTGACTAATGAAAAACTGTTTTTT
many | TRBJ1-2 | - | TRBV29-1 | CSVVPSTGYTF | TGCAGCGTTGTTCCCAGTACCGGCTACACCTTC
many | TRBJ2-3 | - | TRBV5-1 | CASSQEGFDSTDTQYF | TGCGCCAGCAGCCAGGAGGGGTTCGATAGCACAGATACGCAGTATTTT
many | TRBJ2-1 | - | TRBV14 | CASSLATGWYEQFF | TGTGCCAGCAGCCTAGCGACGGGATGGTATGAGCAGTTCTTC
- | TRBJ2-3 | TRBD1 | TRBV7-9 | CASSSYRDRAADTQYF | TGTGCCAGCAGCTCGTACCGGGACAGGGCGGCAGATACGCAGTATTTT
many | TRBJ1-5 | - | TRBV29-1 | CSVSGGESNQPQHF | TGCAGCGTCTCCGGAGGGGAGAGCAATCAGCCCCAGCATTTT
many | TRBJ2-7 | - | TRBV29-1 | CSVGGQGEDEQYF | TGCAGCGTTGGGGGGCAGGGGGAGGACGAGCAGTACTTC
many | TRBJ1-4 | TRBD1 | TRBV7-9 | CASSRTGTGSEKLFF | TGTGCCAGCAGCAGAACCGGGACAGGGTCTGAAAAACTGTTTTTT
many | TRBJ2-5 | - | TRBV24-1 | CATSDLGAQETQYF | TGTGCCACCAGTGACTTAGGGGCTCAAGAGACCCAGTACTTC
few | TRBJ2-3 | - | TRBV10-3 | CAIKGRVSTDTQYF | TGTGCCATCAAGGGCAGGGTCAGCACAGATACGCAGTATTTT
many | TRBJ2-1 | TRBD2 | TRBV5-1 | CASSSLAGDLENEQFF | TGCGCCAGCAGCTCGCTAGCGGGAGATCTGGAAAATGAGCAGTTCTTC
- | TRBJ1-3 | - | TRBV11-2 | CASSLRSTLGFSGNTIYF | TGTGCCAGCAGCTTACGATCTACGCTTGGCTTTTCGGGAAACACCATATATTTT
many | TRBJ2-7 | - | TRBV20-1 | CSARDGSYSYEQYF | TGCAGTGCTAGAGACGGGTCTTATTCCTACGAGCAGTACTTC
few | TRBJ1-1 | - | TRBV2 | CASSEARGVEAFF | TGTGCCAGCAGTGAAGCGCGGGGGGTTGAAGCTTTCTTT
many | TRBJ2-7 | TRBD1 | TRBV5-1 | CASSPRDRYYEQYF | TGCGCCAGCAGCCCCCGGGACAGGTACTACGAGCAGTACTTC
- | TRBJ1-4 | - | TRBV6-6 | CASSTRIGKLFF | TGTGCCAGCAGTACTCGCATCGGGAAACTGTTTTTT
few | TRBJ2-7 | - | TRBV16 | CASSETTGRQYF | TGTGCCAGCAGCGAGACTACAGGGCGGCAGTACTTC
many | TRBJ2-1 | - | TRBV28 | CASTLGGTLADNEQFF | TGTGCCAGCACTCTCGGGGGAACTCTTGCAGACAATGAGCAGTTCTTC
many | TRBJ2-2 | TRBD1 | TRBV5-1 | CASSFKGQGTGELFF | TGCGCCAGCAGCTTTAAAGGACAGGGAACCGGGGAGCTGTTTTTT
many | TRBJ1-2 | TRBD1 | TRBV24-1 | CATSDHPGQGNVYYGYTF | TGTGCCACCAGTGATCATCCGGGACAGGGGAACGTTTACTATGGCTACACCTTC
many | TRBJ1-2 | - | TRBV10-3 | CATRGSGGGYGYTF | TGTGCCACTCGAGGTTCGGGGGGCGGCTATGGCTACACCTTC
many | TRBJ2-5 | TRBD2 | TRBV20-1 | CSAPEGPAGAQETQYF | TGCAGTGCTCCAGAGGGCCCAGCGGGGGCCCAAGAGACCCAGTACTTC
many | TRBJ2-7 | - | TRBV5-1 | CASSLAGAGSYEQYF | TGCGCCAGCAGCTTGGCTGGGGCAGGGTCCTACGAGCAGTACTTC
many | TRBJ2-1 | TRBD1 | TRBV20-1 | CSARGQFGHNEQFF | TGCAGTGCTAGGGGACAGTTTGGGCACAATGAGCAGTTCTTC
many | TRBJ1-1 | - | TRBV7-2 | CASSLAGVMNTEAFF | TGTGCCAGCAGCTTAGCAGGAGTCATGAACACTGAAGCTTTCTTT
many | TRBJ1-1 | - | TRBV20-1 | CSARDLDRQGAFF | TGCAGTGCTAGAGATCTTGACCGGCAGGGAGCTTTCTTT
many | TRBJ2-3 | - | TRBV20-1 | CSARDRGWGFSHTDTQYF | TGCAGTGCTAGAGACCGGGGTTGGGGATTTTCCCACACAGATACGCAGTATTTT
few | TRBJ2-2 | TRBD2 | TRBV24-1 | CATSRRGSNTGELFF | TGTGCCACATCTAGGCGGGGGTCGAACACCGGGGAGCTGTTTTTT
many | TRBJ2-1 | TRBD2 | TRBV11-2 | CASSIGLAGNNEQFF | TGTGCCAGCAGCATAGGACTAGCGGGGAACAATGAGCAGTTCTTC
few | TRBJ2-7 | - | TRBV5-6 | CASSQGERGAEQYF | TGTGCCAGCAGCCAAGGGGAGAGGGGAGCCGAGCAGTACTTC